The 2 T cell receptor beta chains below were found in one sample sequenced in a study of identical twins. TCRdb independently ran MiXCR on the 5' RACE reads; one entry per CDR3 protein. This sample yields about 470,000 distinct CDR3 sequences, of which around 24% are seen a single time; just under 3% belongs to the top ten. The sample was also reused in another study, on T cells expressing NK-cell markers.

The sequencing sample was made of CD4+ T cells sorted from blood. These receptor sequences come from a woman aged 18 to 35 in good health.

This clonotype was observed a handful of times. CDR3 region: CASSIPATDTQYF. The CDR3 DNA is TGTGCCAGCAGCATCCCCGCCACAGATACGCAGTATTTT. The chain links TRBV14 to TRBJ2-3; unclear D gene. Trimming removed 5 bases at V and 2 bases at J, with 8 bases between. The CDR3 runs 13 residues. Germline V gene lookup returns CDR1 SGHDN and CDR2 FVKESK.

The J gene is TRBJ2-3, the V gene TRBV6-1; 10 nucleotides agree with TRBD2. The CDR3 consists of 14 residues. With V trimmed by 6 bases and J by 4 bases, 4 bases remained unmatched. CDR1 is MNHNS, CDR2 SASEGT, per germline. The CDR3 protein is CASSRGLAADTQYF. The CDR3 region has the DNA TGTGCCAGCAGCCGAGGACTAGCGGCAGATACGCAGTATTTT.